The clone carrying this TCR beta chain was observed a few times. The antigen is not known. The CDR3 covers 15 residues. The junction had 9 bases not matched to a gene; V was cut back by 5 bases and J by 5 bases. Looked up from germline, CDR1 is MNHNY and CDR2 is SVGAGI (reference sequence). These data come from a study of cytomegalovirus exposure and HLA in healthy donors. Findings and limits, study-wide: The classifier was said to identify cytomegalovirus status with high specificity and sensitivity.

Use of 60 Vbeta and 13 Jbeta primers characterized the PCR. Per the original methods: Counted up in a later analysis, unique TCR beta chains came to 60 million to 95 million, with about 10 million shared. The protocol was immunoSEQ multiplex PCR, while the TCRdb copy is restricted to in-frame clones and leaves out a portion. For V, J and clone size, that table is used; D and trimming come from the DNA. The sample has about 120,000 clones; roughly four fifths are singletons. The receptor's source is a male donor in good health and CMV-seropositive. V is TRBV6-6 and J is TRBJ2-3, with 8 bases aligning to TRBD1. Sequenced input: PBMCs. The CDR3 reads CASSQDQGAEDTQYF. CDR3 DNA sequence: TGTGCCAGCAGTCAGGACCAGGGGGCCGAAGATACGCAGTATTTT.